This TCR beta chain was captured in a study of a mutant IDH1 vaccine in newly diagnosed glioma (dated by TCRdb to 2020 to 2022). Background for the entire study: Vaccination was initiated 4-6 weeks after radiotherapy alone, or concurrently with temozolomide cycles in the chemotherapy-containing groups. Of the approximately 34 treated patients, approximately 62% were male and roughly 40% were female, and a mean age of 40.4 years was recorded. Prior to enrollment, patients had been given standard therapy consisting of radiotherapy alone, temozolomide alone, or radiochemotherapy with temozolomide, with the combination given to most patients. The week-35 safety follow-up was designated visit V12, and the week-47 end of study was designated visit V13. Peripheral blood was collected at six visits: V03 (baseline), V05, V07, V10, V12 and V13. For exploratory analyses, longitudinal TCRB deep sequencing was carried out in about 26 treated patients wherever samples were available. Study-wide findings and limitations: Pseudoprogression seemed to be unrelated to changes in the top peripheral T cell clonotypes found by TCRB sequencing. The authors stated that sample limitations prevented analyses of patient blood samples from being reproduced. Selection of PBMC samples for TCRB deep sequencing was based on availability. Across multiple MHC alleles, vaccine-induced immune responses were seen in nearly 95% of patients.

The time point label of this sample denotes: week 35, safety follow-up. Each vaccine dose was 300 ug of a 20-mer mutant IDH1 peptide in Montanide, given subcutaneously with topical imiquimod. Eight vaccinations were administered to patients in weeks 1, 3, 5, 7, 11, 15, 19 and 23, corresponding to visits V03 through V10. All donors had newly diagnosed IDH1-mutant astrocytomas of WHO grade 3 or 4 that showed loss of nuclear ATRX. The samples were drawn from NOA16, a multicentre, single-arm, open-label phase I trial in Germany that tested a mutant IDH1 peptide vaccine in humans for the first time. The DNeasy Blood and Tissue Kit was used to extract genomic DNA from EDTA blood for TCRB sequencing. The receptor library was made with the immunoSEQ multiplex PCR assay. Rearranged TCR beta chain sequences were amplified using the hsTCRB Kit according to the manufacturer's protocol. Sequencing of TCRB libraries was carried out on an Illumina MiSeq. On the study's bioinformatics: The kit vendor's proprietary platform handled demultiplexing, trimming and gene mapping. TCRdb provides this immuneACCESS table in a form limited to in-frame rearrangements. Some clones are lacking; in checked studies, under half of them reflect an unresolved V gene, and why the rest are absent is not known. The DNA gave D and trimming, while V, J and clone size come from that table. The sample includes about 50,000 clones, with 85% to 95% observed a single time. The ten largest clonotypes hold about 2.1% of the sample.

As to this clone: Its antigen specificity is not known. At one end, the junction sequence differs from germline, possibly due to a read error.

The CDR3, from cysteine to phenylalanine, totals 15 residues. The DNA shown is the 45-base CDR3, in frame from base 1. Based on the germline V gene, the CDR1 and CDR2 sequences are SGDLS and YYNGEE. This TCR derives from a man between 50 and 59 years old with glioma. The material was PBMCs, obtained from a glioma patient whose treatment included an IDH1 peptide vaccine. The rearranged segments are TRBV9 and TRBJ2-3, and the D gene may be TRBD2, 6 bases matching. The CDR3 reads as follows: CASNGIGWEADTQYF. The nucleotides read TGTGCAAGCAATGGGATCGGCTGGGAGGCAGATACGCAGTATTTT.